Presented here are 4 T cell receptor beta chains from one specimen sequenced in a study of blood T cell repertoires in COVID-19. Produced via immunoSEQ multiplex PCR; TCRdb's table is partial and in-frame only. Counted here are 97,000 or so clones, over 65% occurring once; the ten biggest clones make up roughly 4.4%. The sequenced sample was peripheral blood. The source is a human donor in a cohort sampled during active COVID-19.

The V and J genes are TRBV5-1 and TRBJ2-5, with 8 positions matching TRBD2. V shed 3 bases, J shed 2 bases, and the junction held 3 bases outside the gene matches. The CDR3 has 14 residues. The germline gives CDR1 SGHRS, CDR2 YFSETQ. CDR3 sequence: CASSSGGAQETQYF. CDR3 in DNA: TGCGCCAGCAGCTCGGGAGGGGCTCAAGAGACCCAGTACTTC.

The V gene is TRBV18, the J gene TRBJ1-4; TRBD1 might be the D (5 bases). Germline V gives CDR1 KGHSH, CDR2 LQKENI. The CDR3 totals 14 residues. V dropped 1 base and J dropped 4 bases, with 7 bases sitting between them. CDR3 in amino acids: CASSPRGSNEKLFF. The CDR3 DNA is TGTGCCAGCTCACCACGGGGCAGTAATGAAAAACTGTTTTTT.

This clone was picked up a small number of times. The chain links TRBV5-4 to TRBJ1-1, with D perhaps TRBD1 (6 bases). The CDR3 runs to 16 residues. Trimming removed 3 bases at V and 6 bases at J, with 21 bases between. Germline CDR1 reads SGHNT; CDR2 reads YYREEE (reference sequence). The CDR3 DNA is TGTGCCAGCAGCTCCCCCCAGGGGCAGCGGTATCCTGAAGCTTTCTTT. This gives the protein CASSSPQGQRYPEAFF.

V gene TRBV9 combines with J gene TRBJ1-2; D gene uncertain. CDR3 length: 14 residues. The germline V and J ends were trimmed by 0 bases and 6 bases, with 12 bases remaining between them. In germline, CDR1 is SGDLS, CDR2 YYNGEE. The CDR3 protein is CASSVGFPGDGYTF. The CDR3 DNA reads TGTGCCAGCAGCGTAGGATTTCCCGGGGATGGCTACACCTTC.